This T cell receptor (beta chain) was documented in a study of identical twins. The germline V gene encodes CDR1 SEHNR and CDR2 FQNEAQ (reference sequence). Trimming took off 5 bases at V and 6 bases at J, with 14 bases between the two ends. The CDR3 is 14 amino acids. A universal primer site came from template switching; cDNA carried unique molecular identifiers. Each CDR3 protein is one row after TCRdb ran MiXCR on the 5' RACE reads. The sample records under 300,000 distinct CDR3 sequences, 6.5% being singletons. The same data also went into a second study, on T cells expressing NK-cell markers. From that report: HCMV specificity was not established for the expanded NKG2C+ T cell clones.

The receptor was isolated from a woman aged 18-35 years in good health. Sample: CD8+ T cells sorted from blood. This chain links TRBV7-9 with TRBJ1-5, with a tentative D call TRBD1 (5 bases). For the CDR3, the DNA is TGTGCCAGCAGCCCGGGGGGTCTCGGTCAGCCCCAGCATTTT. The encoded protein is CASSPGGLGQPQHF.